Given below is one T cell receptor beta chain in context. Its antigen is currently not known. Base qualities are not provided; no much larger clone lies one nucleotide away. This specimen comes from a study of blood T cell repertoires in COVID-19 (dated by TCRdb to the early 2020s). About the investigation overall: Collaborator samples came from the United States, Italy and Spain and covered acute and convalescent phases of COVID-19. The prospective study material was composed of cDNA or gDNA derived from T cells, B-cell-depleted T cells, or PBMCs. Samples were obtained from the ongoing ImmuneRACE study (first 160 participants) and from over 1,000 subjects provided by 6 global collaborators. HLA class I and class II types, where available, came from metadata supplied by the sample provider rather than from assay-based typing. The sample metadata nearly always contained a de-identified subject ID, COVID-19 status, age in years and sex. The repertoires were released in a freely available public database intended as a resource for research on the immune response to SARS-CoV-2. Subjects who had been exposed to COVID-19, were actively infected with it, or had recovered from it provided the deeply sampled blood TCRbeta repertoires that made up the dataset. Overall study results and their limits: The quantity of clinical and demographic metadata differed by source and by participant and was supplied without curation.

Participants in the prospective study were aged about 18 to 100 years, lived in some 24 United States geographic areas, and enrolled through a virtual design. To assign participants to cohorts, the prospective study relied on clinical history that participants themselves reported in a screening survey and a study questionnaire. Recovered participants in ImmuneRACE Cohort 3 were defined as having two consecutive negative NP/OP PCR tests, clearance from a healthcare professional, or resolution of symptoms. Mobile phlebotomists in the prospective study collected whole blood, serum and a nasopharyngeal or oropharyngeal swab from every participant. Additional blood draws and questionnaires over an approximately 2-month period could optionally be provided by prospective study participants. Before DNA extraction, blood samples from the prospective study were shipped at room temperature or frozen. The CDR3 contains 14 residues, cysteine and phenylalanine counted. The read is trimmed to its CDR3 DNA, 42 bases read in frame from base 1. Trimming takes 1 base from V and 8 bases from J, and the germline ends sit 11 bases apart. The CDR1 and CDR2 encoded by the germline V gene are SGHAT and FQNNGV.

The immunoSEQ Assay, a bias-controlled multiplex PCR, was used to amplify TCRbeta CDR3 regions from genomic DNA. Regarding the original processing steps: Nucleated cell counts per sample were estimated from amplification of reference gene primers within the assay. To quantify the absolute abundance of each unique TCRbeta CDR3 rearrangement, sequence reads were collapsed and filtered. Productive Simpson clonality was computed per sample as the square root of Simpson's diversity index over productive rearrangements. Imported from immuneACCESS, the table was reduced by TCRdb to in-frame sequences with V and J called. These copies leave out some clones; in studies compared against another copy, an unresolved V gene accounts for under half, and the cause of the remainder is not known. V and J calls and clone size are given by that table; D and trimming were obtained from the DNA. This sample is represented by about 250,000 clones; approximately 84% of them were singletons. Roughly a sixth of the sample is taken by the ten largest.

This TCR derives from a man younger than 35 who had recovered from COVID-19. This chain joins TRBV11-2 to TRBJ1-4; the D gene assignment is ambiguous. Sequencing input: PBMCs or T cells enriched from blood (not recorded which). The DNA reads as follows: TGTGCCAGCAGCTTAGGACAAGGATTGGAAAAACTGTTTTTT. Its amino acids are CASSLGQGLEKLFF.